The 4 T cell receptor beta chains in this list originate from one sample, sequenced in a study of neurological immune-mediated disorders. TCRdb re-called the 5' RACE reads through MiXCR, storing one row per CDR3 protein. Found here are approximately 45,000 distinct CDR3 sequences, roughly 13% of them singletons; the top ten hold about 1.3%. Sequenced input: PBMCs. The source of these receptors is a female donor in good health.

This clonotype appeared many times. The chain couples TRBV20-1 to TRBJ1-1, with D maybe TRBD1 (6 bases). This CDR3 is built from 13 residues. CDR1 DFQATT and CDR2 SNEGSKA come from the germline V gene (reference sequence). Trimming cost V 3 bases and J 5 bases, with 13 bases left between them. This chain's CDR3 is CSASRGARTEAFF. The CDR3 coding sequence is TGCAGTGCTAGTCGGGGGGCGCGAACTGAAGCTTTCTTT.

This clonotype was found many times. The chain uses TRBV18 and TRBJ2-5; D is unclear. V was cut by 4 bases and J by 4 bases, with 10 bases left in between. In germline, CDR1 is KGHSH, CDR2 LQKENI. The CDR3 covers 13 residues. This CDR3 reads CASSLRPAETQYF. The CDR3 DNA follows: TGTGCCAGCTCACTCAGGCCGGCAGAGACCCAGTACTTC.

This clonotype was picked up many times. The genes are TRBV6-1 and TRBJ1-2; D is unclear. Germline V gene sequence: CDR1 MNHNS, CDR2 SASEGT. Trimming removed 3 bases from V and 6 bases from J, with 11 bases in between. The CDR3 totals 13 residues. CDR3 DNA: TGTGCCAGCAGTGATGAGTCTTTGAATGGCTACACCTTC. Amino acid sequence: CASSDESLNGYTF.

This clonotype appeared many times. The chain has TRBV27 and TRBJ1-1; D possibly corresponds to TRBD1 (5 bases). The V and J ends lost 3 bases and 2 bases respectively, with 16 bases between them. The CDR3 totals 16 residues. Looked up from germline, CDR1 is MNHEY and CDR2 is SMNVEV (reference sequence). The CDR3 nucleotides are TGTGCCAGCAGTTTTACGATCAGGGAGTTAAACACTGAAGCTTTCTTT. Its protein product is CASSFTIRELNTEAFF.